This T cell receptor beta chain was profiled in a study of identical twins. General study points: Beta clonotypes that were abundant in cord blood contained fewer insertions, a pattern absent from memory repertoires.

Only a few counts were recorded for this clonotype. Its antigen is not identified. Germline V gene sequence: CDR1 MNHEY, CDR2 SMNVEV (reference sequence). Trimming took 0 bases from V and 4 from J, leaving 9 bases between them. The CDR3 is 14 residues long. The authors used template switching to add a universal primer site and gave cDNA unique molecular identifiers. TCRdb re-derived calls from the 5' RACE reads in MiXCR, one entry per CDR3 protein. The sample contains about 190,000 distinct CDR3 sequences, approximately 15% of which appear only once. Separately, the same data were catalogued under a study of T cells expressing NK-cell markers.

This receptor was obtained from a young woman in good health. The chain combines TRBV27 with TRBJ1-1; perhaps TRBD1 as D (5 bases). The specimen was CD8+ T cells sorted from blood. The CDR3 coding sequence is TGTGCCAGCAGTTTATCCCCAGGGACCACTGAAGCTTTCTTT. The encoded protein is CASSLSPGTTEAFF.